These T cell receptor beta chains were read from a single sample in a study of PD-L1 blockade in urothelial cancer. Sequencing used immunoSEQ multiplex PCR; TCRdb keeps in-frame clones, though not all of them. The table has roughly 45,000 clones, roughly 82% seen once. The sequencing here drew on PBMCs, taken around atezolizumab (anti-PD-L1) treatment. The receptor source for this set is a man aged 60-69 years with urothelial cancer. Each CDR3 is given with its conserved first and last residue. The order of the fields is clone size, D gene, V gene, J gene, CDR3 length, CDR3 protein, CDR3 DNA. D genes are given only for firm matches. The listing skips clone size in some rows; elsewhere it reads once, few, many or a size class.

-	TRBD1	TRBV15	TRBJ2-4	14	CATSRGTGSNIQYF	TGTGCCACCAGCAGAGGGACAGGGTCGAACATTCAGTACTTC
-	TRBD1	TRBV5-6	TRBJ2-7	14	CASSRRQGVGEQYF	TGTGCCAGCAGCAGGCGACAGGGGGTAGGAGAGCAGTACTTC
-	TRBD1	TRBV10-1	TRBJ2-7	15	CASRGQGRIAYEQYF	TGCGCCAGTAGAGGACAGGGGAGGATTGCCTACGAGCAGTACTTC
-	-	TRBV5-1	TRBJ1-3	14	CASSPGGSGNTIYF	TGCGCCAGCAGTCCCGGGGGGTCTGGAAACACCATATATTTT
-	TRBD1	TRBV6-1	TRBJ2-7	14	CASSTGGGSYEQYF	TGTGCCAGCAGCACAGGGGGCGGATCCTACGAGCAGTACTTC
-	TRBD1	TRBV5-1	TRBJ2-7	14	CASSLEQGSGEQYF	TGCGCCAGCAGCTTGGAACAGGGGAGTGGCGAGCAGTACTTC
-	TRBD1	TRBV10-3	TRBJ1-3	15	CATYLDRNSGNTIYF	TGTGCCACCTACCTGGACAGGAACTCTGGAAACACCATATATTTT
-	-	TRBV19	TRBJ2-1	14	CASSIGGDYNEQFF	TGTGCCAGTAGTATAGGGGGAGACTACAATGAGCAGTTCTTC
-	TRBD2	TRBV5-1	TRBJ2-3	16	CASSSYGGSVTDTQYF	TGCGCCAGCAGCTCTTATGGCGGGAGCGTAACAGATACGCAGTATTTT
many	TRBD1	TRBV7-9	TRBJ1-4	15	CASSSQTGGVEKLFF	TGTGCCAGCAGCTCCCAGACAGGGGGCGTTGAAAAACTGTTTTTT
-	TRBD2	TRBV6-6	TRBJ2-1	14	CASTRLAGGNEQFF	TGTGCCAGCACTAGACTAGCGGGAGGTAATGAGCAGTTCTTC
-	-	TRBV2	TRBJ1-2	15	CASSEALQANYGYTF	TGTGCCAGCAGTGAAGCGCTTCAGGCTAACTATGGCTACACCTTC
few	TRBD2	TRBV19	TRBJ2-1	16	CASSRLAGDSYNEQFF	TGTGCCAGTAGTAGACTAGCGGGAGACTCCTACAATGAGCAGTTCTTC
-	TRBD1	TRBV27	TRBJ1-5	15	CASSLEGAGNQPQHF	TGTGCCAGCAGCTTGGAGGGGGCTGGGAATCAGCCCCAGCATTTT
-	-	TRBV11-2	TRBJ2-5	13	CASSVPGGETQYF	TGTGCCAGCAGCGTCCCAGGGGGGGAGACCCAGTACTTC